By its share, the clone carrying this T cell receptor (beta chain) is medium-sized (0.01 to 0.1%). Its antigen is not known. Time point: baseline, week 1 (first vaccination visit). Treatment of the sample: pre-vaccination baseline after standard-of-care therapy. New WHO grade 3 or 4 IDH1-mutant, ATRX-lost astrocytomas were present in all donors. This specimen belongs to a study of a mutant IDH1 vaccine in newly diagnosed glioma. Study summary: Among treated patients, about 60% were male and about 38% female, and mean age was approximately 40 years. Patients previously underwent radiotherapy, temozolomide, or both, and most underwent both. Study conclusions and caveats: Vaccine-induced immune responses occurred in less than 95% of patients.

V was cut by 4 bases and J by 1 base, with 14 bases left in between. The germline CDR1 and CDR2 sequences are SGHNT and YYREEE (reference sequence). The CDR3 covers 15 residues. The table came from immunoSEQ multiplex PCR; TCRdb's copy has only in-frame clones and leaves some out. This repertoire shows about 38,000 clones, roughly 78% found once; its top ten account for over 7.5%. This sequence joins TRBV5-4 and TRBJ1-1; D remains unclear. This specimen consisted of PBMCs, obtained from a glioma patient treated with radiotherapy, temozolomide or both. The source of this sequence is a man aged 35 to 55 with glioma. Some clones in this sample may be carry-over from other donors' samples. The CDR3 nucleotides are TGTGCCAGCAGCGCTCCGAAGGAAGGGAACACTGAAGCTTTCTTT. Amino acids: CASSAPKEGNTEAFF. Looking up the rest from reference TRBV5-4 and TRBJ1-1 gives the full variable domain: ETGVTQSPTHLIKTRGQQVTLRCSSQSGHNTVSWYQQALGQGPQFIFQYYREEENGRGNFPPRFSGLQFPNYSSELNVNALELDDSALYLCASSAPKEGNTEAFFGQGTRLTVV.